This is a list of T cell receptor beta chains from one sample in a study of CD8 T cells in ankylosing spondylitis. TCRdb itself ran the 5' RACE reads through MiXCR, one entry per CDR3 protein. Here the sample spans about 92,000 distinct CDR3 sequences, about 9% being singletons. Material for sequencing was blood, either unsorted or a sorted T cell fraction (not recorded which). These receptors originate from a male donor with ankylosing spondylitis or in good health (not recorded which). Each CDR3 is given with its conserved first and last residue. The D gene is left open where the match is weak. Size tells how often a clone was seen (once, few, many) or the class of an expanded clone, and some rows leave it out.

d_call clone_size j_call v_call cdr3_nt cdr3_aa
TRBD2 . TRBJ2-2 TRBV5-1 TGCGCCAGCAGCACACCCTTGAGCGGGGCCATCACCGGGGAGCTGTTTTTT CASSTPLSGAITGELFF
. . TRBJ2-3 TRBV7-9 TGTGCCAGCAGCCCCACTAGCAGCACAGATACGCAGTATTTT CASSPTSSTDTQYF
. many TRBJ2-1 TRBV5-5 TGTGCCAGCAGCTTATTAGATGAGCAGTTCTTC CASSLLDEQFF
. many TRBJ1-1 TRBV28 TGTGCCAGCAGCCCACCGGGCGGGGGGAACACTGAAGCTTTCTTT CASSPPGGGNTEAFF
TRBD2 few TRBJ2-3 TRBV11-2 TGTGCCAGCAGCCGAATTTGGCTAGCGGAAAGCACAGATACGCAGTATTTT CASSRIWLAESTDTQYF
TRBD1 many TRBJ2-1 TRBV29-1 TGCAGCTTAGAAGGACAGGGAGACAATGAGCAGTTCTTC CSLEGQGDNEQFF
. . TRBJ2-3 TRBV18 TGTGCCAGCTCACCACCGTGGTGGGGGGGCGAAGAGCGCACAGATACGCAGTATTTT CASSPPWWGGEERTDTQYF
TRBD1 many TRBJ1-1 TRBV7-3 TGTGCCAGCAGCTTAAATGCAGGGGGCTCGCGGACTGAAGCTTTCTTT CASSLNAGGSRTEAFF
. . TRBJ2-7 TRBV2 TGTGCCAGCAGTGAAGGACTTCTAGGCGACGAGCAGTACTTC CASSEGLLGDEQYF
TRBD1 many TRBJ2-3 TRBV15 TGTGCCACCAGCTCGGGACAGGGAAACACAGATACGCAGTATTTT CATSSGQGNTDTQYF
. many TRBJ2-5 TRBV6-5 TGTGCCAGCAGTTACTGGGGCGGGATAAACCAAGAGACCCAGTACTTC CASSYWGGINQETQYF
. many TRBJ2-2 TRBV20-1 TGCAGTGCTAGAGATGGAAACACCGGGGAGCTGTTTTTT CSARDGNTGELFF
TRBD1 few TRBJ1-2 TRBV20-1 TGCAGTGCTAGATCCGACAGGGGGCGAGGGGGCTACACCTTC CSARSDRGRGGYTF
. few TRBJ2-5 TRBV5-1 TGCGCCAGCAGCTTGGTTCGGACTGCGCAAGAGACCCAGTACTTC CASSLVRTAQETQYF
. many TRBJ1-2 TRBV4-1 TGCGCCAGCAGCCAAGAAGGGCAGTCGAGAGGCTACACCTTC CASSQEGQSRGYTF
. many TRBJ2-4 TRBV7-2 TGTGCCAGCAGCTTACAGGCGGGCGGACAAAACATTCAGTACTTC CASSLQAGGQNIQYF
. many TRBJ1-2 TRBV5-1 TGCGCCAGCAGCTTGGCAGACTATGGCTACACCTTC CASSLADYGYTF
. many TRBJ2-2 TRBV5-1 TGCGCCACCTATGACGGGAGACTGAACACCGGGGAGCTGTTTTTT CATYDGRLNTGELFF
TRBD2 many TRBJ2-1 TRBV6-5 TGTGCCAGCAGTTACTCGGAAGTTGCGGGGGGGCCTCCTCGCGAGCAGTTCTTC CASSYSEVAGGPPREQFF
TRBD2 many TRBJ2-3 TRBV29-1 TGCAGCGTTGAGGGCCCGACTAGCGGGGGGACAGATACGCAGTATTTT CSVEGPTSGGTDTQYF
TRBD1 . TRBJ1-1 TRBV11-2 TGTGCCAGCAGCTTAGTGGTAGGGACAGGGGTTAAGAACACTGAAGCTTTCTTT CASSLVVGTGVKNTEAFF
. many TRBJ2-7 TRBV6-1 TGTGCCAGCAAAGGACTGAGCTACGAGCAGTACTTC CASKGLSYEQYF
. many TRBJ2-3 TRBV4-1 TGCGCCAGCAGCTCACTAGATCCGGATACGCAGTATTTT CASSSLDPDTQYF
. many TRBJ2-1 TRBV6-2/TRBV6-3 TGTGCCAGCAGTTTATTAGCGGAGAATTACAATGAGCAGTTCTTC CASSLLAENYNEQFF
. . TRBJ2-5 TRBV20-1 TGCAGTGCTAGGCCACCGGCAACTGGGCGAGAGACCCAGTACTTC CSARPPATGRETQYF
TRBD2 many TRBJ2-7 TRBV7-3 TGTGCCAGCAGCATTAGCGGGGGGAGCTCCTACGAGCAGTACTTC CASSISGGSSYEQYF
. many TRBJ2-5 TRBV5-1 TGCGCCAGCAGCCCCACGGCAGGGTACGAGACCCAGTACTTC CASSPTAGYETQYF
. many TRBJ2-2 TRBV4-2 TGTGCCAGCAGCCAACCCAACAGCCTGGTGACCTACACCGGGGAGCTGTTTTTT CASSQPNSLVTYTGELFF
TRBD1 . TRBJ2-3 TRBV5-1 TGCGCCAGCAGCAGTACAGGGGCAACTAGCACAGATACGCAGTATTTT CASSSTGATSTDTQYF
. . TRBJ2-7 TRBV7-2 TGTGCCAGCAGCCTTTCGCATCTCTACGAGCAGTACTTC CASSLSHLYEQYF
TRBD2 many TRBJ2-2 TRBV5-1 TGCGCCAGCAGCTACCGCCGGGGCCAGGGAGGGACCGGGGAGCTGTTTTTT CASSYRRGQGGTGELFF
. many TRBJ2-3 TRBV28 TGTGCCAGCAGTCCTCCCCCAGATACGCAGTATTTT CASSPPPDTQYF
TRBD2 many TRBJ2-1 TRBV20-1 TGCAGTGCTAGACACTTCCGGGGGGGCTCCTTGGGCAATGAGCAGTTCTTC CSARHFRGGSLGNEQFF
. few TRBJ1-1 TRBV3-1 TGTGCCAGCACCCCAGGGGACACTGAAGCTTTCTTT CASTPGDTEAFF
. few TRBJ2-1 TRBV7-9 TGTGCCAGCAGCGTAGACAATGAGCAGTTCTTC CASSVDNEQFF
TRBD1 few TRBJ2-3 TRBV9 TGTGCCAGCAGCGCCGGGACAGGGGGTTTTAGGGCAGATACGCAGTATTTT CASSAGTGGFRADTQYF
TRBD2 few TRBJ2-7 TRBV6-5 TGTGCCAGCAGTTACCGCACCCCGCAGCGGGGGCTGTACGAGCAGTACTTC CASSYRTPQRGLYEQYF
. few TRBJ2-6 TRBV5-1 TGCGCCAGCAGCTTGGCCTGGGGGAGCTCTGGGGCCAACGTCCTGACTTTC CASSLAWGSSGANVLTF
. many TRBJ2-7 TRBV20-1 TGCAGTGCTATCGGCGCTGCGTACGAGCAGTACTTC CSAIGAAYEQYF
TRBD1 many TRBJ2-1 TRBV28 TGTGCCAGCAGTTCCGGGACAGGGGGCAATGAGCAGTTCTTC CASSSGTGGNEQFF
. many TRBJ2-5 TRBV5-6 TGTGCCAGCAGCATCGGACAGATCGTGGAGACCCAGTACTTC CASSIGQIVETQYF
TRBD2 many TRBJ2-5 TRBV7-6 TGTGCCAGCAGCTTACCCAGCGGGGGGGCCGCGGAGACCCAGTACTTC CASSLPSGGAAETQYF
. many TRBJ2-2 TRBV6-2/TRBV6-3 TGTGCCAGCAGTTTCTCTCACTGGGTCGGGGAGCTGTTTTTT CASSFSHWVGELFF
. many TRBJ2-3 TRBV11-2 TGTGCCAGCAGCCCCATTGGGGGGAACGTAGAGCAGTATTTT CASSPIGGNVEQYF
. . TRBJ2-2 TRBV28 TGTGCCAGCAGTTCGACAGGAACGAACACCGGGGAGCTGTTTTTT CASSSTGTNTGELFF
. many TRBJ1-6 TRBV28 TGTGCCAGCAGTCCACGGGACTTCAATTCACCCCTCCACTTT CASSPRDFNSPLHF
. many TRBJ2-5 TRBV20-1 TGCAGTGCTAGAGATAGACCCTCCGAGACCCAGTACTTC CSARDRPSETQYF
TRBD2 . TRBJ2-6 TRBV20-1 TGCAGTGCTAGTAAGGGACTAGCGGGAGCCTCTGGGGCCAACGTCCTGACTTTC CSASKGLAGASGANVLTF
TRBD1 many TRBJ2-7 TRBV18 TGTGCCAGCTCACCAGCACAGGGACAGTACGAGCAGTACTTC CASSPAQGQYEQYF
. many TRBJ2-5 TRBV5-1 TGCGCCAGCAGCTCGGACAGACAAGAGACCCAGTACTTC CASSSDRQETQYF
. many TRBJ1-2 TRBV29-1 TGCAGCGTTGAAGTAGGGTTCTATGGCTACACCTTC CSVEVGFYGYTF
TRBD1 many TRBJ2-1 TRBV6-5 TGTGCCAGCAGTTCGCCGGGACAGGGTTTAAATGAGCAGTTCTTC CASSSPGQGLNEQFF
. many TRBJ2-7 TRBV28 TGTGCCAGCAAGGCAGGGCTTTCCGAGCAGTACTTC CASKAGLSEQYF
TRBD1 few TRBJ1-2 TRBV6-1 TGTGCCAGCATTCAAACAGGGGGCATAAACTATGGCTACACCTTC CASIQTGGINYGYTF
. many TRBJ2-7 TRBV7-3 TGTGCCAGCAGGGGGGCGGGCGACTACGAGCAGTACTTC CASRGAGDYEQYF
TRBD1 . TRBJ2-3 TRBV7-9 TGTGCCAGCAGCGAGGGACAGTCGCCACAGGGTACGCAGTATTTT CASSEGQSPQGTQYF
. many TRBJ2-4 TRBV12-3/TRBV12-4 TGTGCCAGCAGTTCGCGGCAGCTAGCCAAAAACATTCAGTACTTC CASSSRQLAKNIQYF